Listed here are 2 T cell receptor beta chains from one sample, sequenced in a study of circulating CD8 cells and anti-PD-1 response in melanoma. Four subsets defined by PD-1 and/or TIGIT were sorted from live CD3+CD8+TCRalphabeta+ cells. The QIAseq Immune Repertoire TCR panel built the libraries from roughly 15 ng of total RNA. Via MiXCR, TCRdb re-called the reads, giving one row per CDR3 protein. The table shows some 250 distinct CDR3 sequences, with about 6% occurring only once. The source was CD8+ T cells from PBMCs, collected at baseline or after one month of anti-PD-1 therapy (not recorded which). The receptor source for this set is a human donor with melanoma.

The chain is built from TRBV4-1 and TRBJ2-3; TRBD2 aligns across 10 bases. The CDR3 runs 14 residues. Germline CDR1 is MGHRA and CDR2 is YSYEKL. The J segment lost 4 bases and the V segment lost 4 bases, leaving 2 bases of the junction unmatched. This chain's CDR3 is CASSPLAGPDTQYF. The CDR3 DNA reads as TGCGCCAGCAGCCCACTAGCGGGACCAGATACGCAGTATTTT.

This clonotype is large (0.1 to 1%) in the sample. The chain links TRBV25-1 to TRBJ1-1; maybe TRBD1 (5 bases). CDR3 length: 13 amino acids. Germline loops: CDR1 MGHDK, CDR2 SYGVNS. The CDR3 DNA follows: TGTGCAAGTACCCCCGGGGCTAACACTGAAGCTTTCTTT. It yields the protein CASTPGANTEAFF.